A selection of T cell receptor beta chains follows, all from one sample in a study of response to subunit inactivated influenza vaccine. TCRdb re-derived calls from the RT-PCR reads in MiXCR, one entry per CDR3 protein. The profile shows hundreds of thousands of distinct CDR3 sequences, approximately 12% of them singletons. This specimen was PBMCs from blood, taken on the day of vaccination. The receptors come from a man over 45 who received an inactivated influenza vaccine. The CDR3 runs from the conserved cysteine through the conserved F or W. The order of the fields is J gene, CDR3 length, D gene, clone size, V gene, CDR3 DNA, CDR3 protein. The D gene is left open where the match is weak. Not all rows give a size; the values are once, few, many and, for expanded clones, a class.

TRBJ2-1 13 - many TRBV4-2 TGTGCCAGCAGCCTGACCCCGGCGAATGAGCAGTTCTTC CASSLTPANEQFF
TRBJ2-1 16 - few TRBV3-1 TGTGCCAGCAGCCAAGATCCCTCTGGGAGCGGAGGTGAGCAGTTCTTC CASSQDPSGSGGEQFF
TRBJ2-4 14 - few TRBV5-1 TGCGCCAGCAGCTTGGAGGGGTTCAAAAACATTCAGTACTTC CASSLEGFKNIQYF
TRBJ2-7 12 - few TRBV29-1 TGCAGCGTTGTGTCGGGGACCTACGAGCAGTACTTC CSVVSGTYEQYF
TRBJ2-5 13 - many TRBV5-1 TGTGCCAGCAGTCCCCGCACACAAGAGACCCAGTACTTC CASSPRTQETQYF
TRBJ2-5 13 TRBD2 many TRBV5-4 TGTGCCAGCAGTCGACTAGCGGAAGAGACCCAGTACTTC CASSRLAEETQYF
TRBJ2-1 13 TRBD1 - TRBV4-1 TGCGCCAGCAGCGGCTGGACAGGGGAAGGGCAGGTCTTC CASSGWTGEGQVF
TRBJ2-7 14 - - TRBV20-1 TGCAGTGCTAATGGCGGGGGCGACACCTACGAGCAGTACTTC CSANGGGDTYEQYF
TRBJ2-5 17 - - TRBV7-9 TGTGCCAGCAGCTTCAGTTCGGACCGACCCACCGAAGGGACCCAGTACTTC CASSFSSDRPTEGTQYF
TRBJ2-7 11 - - TRBV10-3 TGTGCCAGCGGGGTGACCTACGAGCAGTACTTC CASGVTYEQYF
TRBJ2-5 13 - few TRBV4-1 TGCGCCAGCAGCCAACACGACTGGGGGACCCAGTACTTC CASSQHDWGTQYF
TRBJ2-1 15 TRBD2 - TRBV28 TGTGCCAGCAGTTTCCTAGCGGGAGGGCCAAATGAGCAGTTCTTC CASSFLAGGPNEQFF
TRBJ2-1 15 TRBD1 - TRBV12-3/TRBV12-4 TGTGCCAGCAGTCGACCGGGACAGGGGGCAAGGGAGCAGTTCTTC CASSRPGQGAREQFF
TRBJ2-7 17 TRBD2 - TRBV28 TGTGCCAGCAGTCTTGCCCTAAGCGGGAGAGGTGACTACGAGCAGTACTTC CASSLALSGRGDYEQYF
TRBJ1-1 15 - - TRBV7-6 TGTGCCAGCAGCTTGGGGGGAGGACGGAACACTGAAGCTTTCTTT CASSLGGGRNTEAFF
TRBJ1-2 14 - many TRBV3-1 TGTGCCAGCAGCCAACGCGGACAAGTCTATGGCTACACCTTC CASSQRGQVYGYTF
TRBJ2-1 12 - many TRBV5-6 TGTGCCAGCAGCTTGCCCACAGCTGAGCAGTTCTTC CASSLPTAEQFF
TRBJ2-3 14 - few TRBV10-3 TGTGCCATCAGTGAAGACAGTAGCACAGATACGCAGTATTTT CAISEDSSTDTQYF
TRBJ2-5 14 TRBD2 few TRBV2 TGTGCCGGCGCCGGAGAGGCGGGGGGCCGGACCCAGTACTTC CAGAGEAGGRTQYF
TRBJ2-7 14 - - TRBV7-6 TGTGCCAGCAGCGAAAGCGACGGGTACCACGAGCAGTACTTC CASSESDGYHEQYF
TRBJ2-6 15 - - TRBV27 TGTGCCAGCAGTTCGATGCCCTCTGGGGCCAACGTCCTGACTTTC CASSSMPSGANVLTF
TRBJ2-2 17 - - TRBV4-1 TGCGCCAGCAGCCCCCGACCCGCTAGCGATGACACCGGGGAGCTGTTTTTT CASSPRPASDDTGELFF
TRBJ2-1 18 - few TRBV11-1 TGTGCCAGCAGCTTATCCTATAGCAGCCCGAGCTCCTACAATGAGCAGTTCTTC CASSLSYSSPSSYNEQFF
TRBJ1-4 14 - - TRBV7-9 TGTGCCAGCAGTGGAGGATCCCCTAATGAAAAACTGTTTTTT CASSGGSPNEKLFF
TRBJ2-3 18 TRBD1 - TRBV6-2/TRBV6-3 TGTGCCAGCAGTTACTCGGTAGTACTGGGACAGGGTACAGATACGCAGTATTTT CASSYSVVLGQGTDTQYF
TRBJ2-2 19 TRBD2 few TRBV28 TGTGCCAGCAGTTTCATCCCTCAACAGGGGACTAGCAACACCGGGGAGCTGTTTTTT CASSFIPQQGTSNTGELFF
TRBJ2-5 14 TRBD1 few TRBV3-1 TGTGCCAGCAGCCAACGACAGGGGGCAGAGACCCAGTACTTC CASSQRQGAETQYF
TRBJ2-2 13 - many TRBV5-1 TGCGCCAGCAGCAAGGGCTTGGCTGGGGAGCTGTTTTTT CASSKGLAGELFF
TRBJ1-6 17 TRBD1 many TRBV28 TGTGCCAGCAGTCCCCTGACAGGGGGTCGCTATAATTCACCCCTCCACTTT CASSPLTGGRYNSPLHF
TRBJ1-1 12 - many TRBV20-1 TGCAGTGTCTTGGGGGGTGGCACTGAAGCTTTCTTT CSVLGGGTEAFF
TRBJ2-3 14 TRBD1 many TRBV10-3 TGTGCCATCAGAGATAGGACAGGGTATCCAGCGCAGTATTTT CAIRDRTGYPAQYF
TRBJ2-5 16 - - TRBV6-2/TRBV6-3 TGTGCCAGCACCCACCCGGGGGGACAACTCCAAGAGACCCAGTACTTC CASTHPGGQLQETQYF
TRBJ2-5 15 TRBD1 - TRBV5-1 TGCGCCAGCAGCCCGAAAGCGCCAGGGGGTCAGACCCAGTACTTC CASSPKAPGGQTQYF
TRBJ2-1 14 TRBD2 - TRBV7-9 TGTGCCGGATCTAGCGGGGGGTCGGGCAATGAGCAGTTCTTC CAGSSGGSGNEQFF
TRBJ2-1 17 TRBD2 few TRBV4-1 TGCGCCAGCAGCCAGTCGTACTTTTGGACTAGCCACAATGAGCAGTTCTTC CASSQSYFWTSHNEQFF
TRBJ2-2 13 - - TRBV7-9 TGTGCCAGCAGCCCCAAAGTTATCGGGGAGCTGTTTTTT CASSPKVIGELFF
TRBJ1-1 15 - - TRBV4-2 TGTGCCAGCAGCCAAGCAGGGGTGTGGAACACTGAAGCTTTCTTT CASSQAGVWNTEAFF
TRBJ1-1 16 - - TRBV5-6 TGTGCCAGCAGCTTGCAAGGAAGGGGGACGGGGACTGAAGCTTTCTTT CASSLQGRGTGTEAFF
TRBJ2-1 12 - - TRBV30 TGTGCCTGGAGTCAGGGGGGCCCTAAGCAGTTCTTC CAWSQGGPKQFF
TRBJ1-3 14 - - TRBV12-3/TRBV12-4 TGTGCCAGCAGTACACAGGGCACCGGAAACACCATATATTTT CASSTQGTGNTIYF
TRBJ2-3 14 - many TRBV29-1 TGCAGCGCCCTATTAGCGCTACTCACAGATACGCAGTATTTT CSALLALLTDTQYF
TRBJ1-1 16 - few TRBV5-1 TGCGCCAGCAGCTCCACGACCGGGACAATCCACACTGAAGCTTTCTTT CASSSTTGTIHTEAFF
TRBJ2-7 15 - - TRBV4-1 TGCGCCAGCAGCCCGGGAGTTAGCCCCACCTACGAGCAGTACTTC CASSPGVSPTYEQYF
TRBJ2-7 14 TRBD2 - TRBV5-6 TGTGCCAGCAGCGCCGGGACTAGCCCCTACGAGCAGTACTTC CASSAGTSPYEQYF
TRBJ2-7 18 TRBD1 - TRBV20-1 TGCAGTGCTAGAGATTATTTGGGACAGGGGACAATCGATTACGAGCAGTACTTC CSARDYLGQGTIDYEQYF
TRBJ1-5 14 - few TRBV28 TGTGCCAGCAGTTTATACAGGGATAATCAGCCCCAGCATTTT CASSLYRDNQPQHF
TRBJ2-5 15 TRBD1 few TRBV12-3/TRBV12-4 TGTGCCAGCAGTCCCGGGACAGGGGTCCAAGAGACCCAGTACTTC CASSPGTGVQETQYF
TRBJ1-2 13 - - TRBV30 TGTGCCTTCCGGGACGGAGCTAACTATGGCTACACCTTC CAFRDGANYGYTF
TRBJ1-2 16 - few TRBV14 TGTGCCAGCAGTCCGGCAGGACCCCCCCCACTCTATGGCTACACCTTC CASSPAGPPPLYGYTF
TRBJ2-6 16 - few TRBV5-1 TGCGCCAGCAAAGAGTTACCTGGCTCTGGGGCCAACGTCCTGACTTTC CASKELPGSGANVLTF
TRBJ1-2 14 - few TRBV12-3/TRBV12-4 TGTGCCAGCAGTTTGGACTTATTTTCCTATGGCTACACCTTC CASSLDLFSYGYTF
TRBJ1-2 11 - - TRBV6-6 TGTGCCAGCGAGGGGATTGAGGGCTACACCTTC CASEGIEGYTF
TRBJ2-3 14 - - TRBV27 TGTGCCAGCAGTTCCCGGGACCGGAGAGATACGCAGTATTTT CASSSRDRRDTQYF
TRBJ2-7 16 TRBD2 - TRBV15 TGTGCCACCAGCAGACTAGCGGGAGGGCCTGGGGGCGAGCAGTACTTC CATSRLAGGPGGEQYF
TRBJ2-5 13 - - TRBV29-1 TGCAGCGTCTTGACTAGTGGGCAAGAGACCCAGTACTTC CSVLTSGQETQYF
TRBJ2-3 18 TRBD2 - TRBV20-1 TGCAGTGCTAGTGTAGCTAGCGGGGGTTCCCCGGGGACAGATACGCAGTATTTT CSASVASGGSPGTDTQYF
TRBJ1-2 14 - - TRBV3-1 TGTGCCAGCAGCCAAGACAAGGGGATCTATGGCTACACCTTC CASSQDKGIYGYTF